The rows below give T cell receptor beta chains drawn from one sample of a study of T cell changes during pregnancy in multiple sclerosis. Sequencing used immunoSEQ multiplex PCR; TCRdb keeps in-frame clones, though not all of them. The data hold tens of thousands of clones, with under 95% observed a single time. The input for sequencing was peripheral blood, taken after pregnancy. The receptors derive from a female donor with multiple sclerosis, enrolled in a pregnancy study. Each CDR3 is given with its conserved first and last residue. Each record gives: D gene, J gene, V gene, clone size, CDR3 protein, CDR3 DNA. A D gene is named only where the DNA matches it firmly. A clone size is listed for some rows: how often the clone was seen (once, few, many), or a class if it is expanded.

TRBD1,TRBJ1-2,TRBV14,-,CASSHPGQGRGYTF,TGTGCCAGCAGCCACCCGGGACAGGGTCGCGGCTACACCTTC
TRBD1,TRBJ1-1,TRBV2,once,CASSPDRGLGTEAFF,TGTGCCAGCAGCCCAGACAGGGGGCTTGGCACTGAAGCTTTCTTT
-,TRBJ1-5,TRBV5-6,once,CASSSREGNQPQHF,TGTGCCAGCAGCTCTCGGGAAGGCAATCAGCCCCAGCATTTT
TRBD2,TRBJ2-3,TRBV29-1,-,CSVEKGSGSVTDTQYF,TGCAGCGTTGAAAAGGGTAGCGGGAGTGTAACAGATACGCAGTATTTT
TRBD2,TRBJ2-1,TRBV6-1,few,CASSESTGGADEQFF,TGTGCCAGCAGTGAATCTACGGGAGGGGCGGATGAGCAGTTCTTC
TRBD1,TRBJ1-3,TRBV5-6,once,CASSLAGGLLSGNTIYF,TGTGCCAGCAGCTTGGCAGGGGGCTTACTATCTGGAAACACCATATATTTT
-,TRBJ1-4,TRBV15,-,CATSRVPTWRDATNEKLFF,TGTGCCACCAGCAGAGTCCCAACTTGGAGGGACGCGACTAATGAAAAACTGTTTTTT
TRBD1,TRBJ2-6,TRBV5-1,-,CASRPGTGDGANVLTF,TGCGCCAGCAGACCCGGGACAGGGGATGGGGCCAACGTCCTGACTTTC
TRBD1,TRBJ2-7,TRBV18,-,CASSPPSAGGSYEQYF,TGTGCCAGCTCACCACCATCGGCAGGGGGCTCCTACGAGCAGTACTTC
TRBD1,TRBJ2-7,TRBV18,-,CASSERTGGYEQYF,TGTGCCAGCTCAGAGCGGACAGGGGGCTACGAGCAGTACTTC
-,TRBJ2-4,TRBV4-3,-,CASSQAGGIQYF,TGCGCCAGCAGCCAAGCCGGGGGAATTCAGTACTTC
TRBD2,TRBJ2-4,TRBV4-2,-,CASSQDLAEIKNIQYF,TGTGCCAGCAGCCAAGATCTAGCGGAAATCAAAAACATTCAGTACTTC
TRBD2,TRBJ2-1,TRBV5-1,-,CASSSGGTSGFREQFF,TGCGCCAGCAGTTCTGGCGGGACTAGCGGCTTTCGTGAGCAGTTCTTC
-,TRBJ2-3,TRBV7-3,-,CASSFTKSSTDTQYF,TGTGCCAGCAGCTTCACAAAATCTAGCACAGATACGCAGTATTTT
TRBD2,TRBJ2-1,TRBV6-4,-,CASSERVAGAFEQFF,TGTGCCAGCAGTGAAAGAGTAGCGGGGGCCTTTGAGCAGTTCTTC
-,TRBJ2-7,TRBV9,-,CASSVRGSSSYEQYF,TGTGCCAGCAGCGTAAGGGGGTCAAGTAGCTACGAGCAGTACTTC
TRBD2,TRBJ2-7,TRBV10-1,-,CAVTNLTPGGGSYEQYF,TGCGCCGTCACAAACCTCACCCCGGGGGGAGGGTCCTACGAGCAGTACTTC